These T cell receptor beta chains were read from a single sample in a study of Graves' ophthalmopathy and Graves' hyperthyroidism. TCRdb reprocessed the multiplex PCR reads via MiXCR and lists one record per CDR3 protein. This table holds roughly 410,000 distinct CDR3 sequences, 15% to 17% found once. Sequenced sample: peripheral blood. These receptors all come from a woman aged 18-29 years with stable Graves' hyperthyroidism. Each CDR3 is given with its conserved first and last residue. The D gene is left open where the match is weak. Expanded clones get a size class; other rows say once, few or many, or leave the size out.

j_call,v_call,d_call,clone_size,cdr3_nt,cdr3_aa
TRBJ1-1,TRBV6-2/TRBV6-3,TRBD1,many,TGTGCCAGCAGTACTGGCCGACAGGGGGCTCGCACTGAAGCTTTCTTT,CASSTGRQGARTEAFF
TRBJ2-5,TRBV11-3,NA,many,TGTGCCAGCAGCTCCCTGAACAGGTGGATCGGACAAGAGACCCAGTACTTC,CASSSLNRWIGQETQYF
TRBJ2-7,TRBV2,NA,many,TGTGCCAGCAGTGGGGGTGAAGGGGAAACCTACGAGCAGTACTTC,CASSGGEGETYEQYF
TRBJ1-2,TRBV12-3/TRBV12-4,NA,many,TGTGCCAGCAGTTTCCTGGGACGGAGTTATGGCTACACCTTC,CASSFLGRSYGYTF
TRBJ2-2,TRBV7-3,TRBD2,few,TGTGCCAGCAGTCCACCCCTCCCTAGCGGGGGATTAACCGGGGAGCTGTTTTTT,CASSPPLPSGGLTGELFF
TRBJ2-7,TRBV12-5,NA,many,TGTGCTAGTGGTTGGAAACAGGGATCCTACGAGCAGTACTTC,CASGWKQGSYEQYF
TRBJ2-6,TRBV18,NA,few,TGTGCCAGCTCACCACTAGGACGATCGGGGTCTGGGGCCAACGTCCTGACTTTC,CASSPLGRSGSGANVLTF
TRBJ2-6,TRBV19,NA,many,TGTGCCAGTAGCCTCGCGACGGGAGGGGCCAACGTCCTGACTTTC,CASSLATGGANVLTF
TRBJ2-7,TRBV15,TRBD2,NA,TGTGCCACCAGCAGAGAAGCGGGAGAGTCCTACGAGCAGTACTTC,CATSREAGESYEQYF
TRBJ1-4,TRBV7-2,NA,NA,TGTGCCAGCAGCTCACGAACCATTAATGAAAAACTGTTTTTT,CASSSRTINEKLFF
TRBJ1-2,TRBV19,NA,few,TGTGCCAGTAGTTCGTCTGTACAGGAGAATGGCTACACCTTC,CASSSSVQENGYTF
TRBJ1-2,TRBV12-3/TRBV12-4,NA,many,TGTGCCAGCGCGCAGGGCTTAGATGGCTACACCTTC,CASAQGLDGYTF
TRBJ1-1,TRBV19,NA,many,TGTGCCAGTAGAGGGACCGCGATGGGTGAAGCTTTCTTT,CASRGTAMGEAFF
TRBJ2-1,TRBV5-1,TRBD2,many,TGCGCCAGCAGTCGACTAGCGGGGGAAATCAGTGAGCAGTTCTTC,CASSRLAGEISEQFF
TRBJ1-2,TRBV12-5,NA,many,TGTGCTAGTGGTTCCTGGACGGGACTTAACTATGGCTACACCTTC,CASGSWTGLNYGYTF
TRBJ1-1,TRBV20-1,NA,many,TGCAGTGCTAGTCTACCCGGGCTTACGAACACTGAAGCTTTCTTT,CSASLPGLTNTEAFF